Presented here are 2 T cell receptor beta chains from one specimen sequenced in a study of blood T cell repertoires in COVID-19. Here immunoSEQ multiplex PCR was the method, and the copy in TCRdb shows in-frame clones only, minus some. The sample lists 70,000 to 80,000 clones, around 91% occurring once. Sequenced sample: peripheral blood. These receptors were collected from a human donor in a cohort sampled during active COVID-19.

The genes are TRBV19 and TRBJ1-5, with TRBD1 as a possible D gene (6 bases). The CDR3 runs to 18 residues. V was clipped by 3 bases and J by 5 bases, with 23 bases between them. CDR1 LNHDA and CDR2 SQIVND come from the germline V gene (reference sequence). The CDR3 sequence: CASSIGVYREGMDQPQHF. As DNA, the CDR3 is TGTGCCAGTAGTATCGGGGTCTACAGGGAAGGGATGGATCAGCCCCAGCATTTT.

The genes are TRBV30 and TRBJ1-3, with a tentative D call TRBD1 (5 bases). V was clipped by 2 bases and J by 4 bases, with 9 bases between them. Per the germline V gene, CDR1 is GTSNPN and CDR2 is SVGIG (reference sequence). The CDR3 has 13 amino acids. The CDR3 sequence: CAWSLGGGNTIYF. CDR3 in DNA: TGTGCCTGGAGTTTGGGGGGAGGAAACACCATATATTTT.